Reported below is one TCR beta chain. The protocol was immunoSEQ multiplex PCR, while the TCRdb copy is restricted to in-frame clones and leaves out a portion. The data contain under 3,500 clones, roughly 87% of them singletons. V trimming: 5 bases; J trimming: 6 bases; junction bases outside the gene matches: 6. The CDR3 extends over 14 amino acids. The germline V gene encodes CDR1 MDHEN and CDR2 SYDVKM. This entry comes from a study of chemoradiotherapy in HPV16-positive cancers. The clonotype originates from a human donor with HPV-associated anogenital cancer. The specimen was tumor tissue, collected from a patient who underwent chemoradiotherapy. The chain is built from TRBV28 and TRBJ2-1; 8 bases are a match to TRBD1. The CDR3 loop is CASSTGGWGNEQFF. The DNA of the CDR3 is TGTGCCAGCAGTACAGGGGGATGGGGCAATGAGCAGTTCTTC.